This record concerns one T cell receptor (beta chain) sequence. The data originate from a study of control samples from healthy donors and cancer patients. The protocol was immunoSEQ multiplex PCR, while the TCRdb copy is restricted to in-frame clones and leaves out a portion. The data contain approximately 140,000 clones, about 90% of them singletons. V dropped 6 bases and J dropped 6 bases, with 14 bases sitting between them. Germline V lookup: CDR1 LNHDA, CDR2 SQIVND (reference sequence). The CDR3 loop spans 14 amino acids. Input material: blood. This clonotype was sampled from a man in his late teens or twenties in good health. The chain couples TRBV19 to TRBJ1-4; maybe TRBD1 (5 bases). DNA for the CDR3: TGTGCCAGTAGGGGACCCCCAGAGCATGAAAAACTGTTTTTT. Its translation: CASRGPPEHEKLFF.